This T cell receptor beta chain was documented in a study of T cell responses to AZD1222 COVID-19 vaccine. Study findings and constraints: Seropositive at baseline were only 5 or 6 AZD1222 recipients. Repertoires were obtained solely post-peak T cell response.

The CDR3 is 13 residues long. Germline V gene lookup returns CDR1 MNHEY and CDR2 SVGAGI. Trimming removed 10 bases from V and 2 bases from J; junction bases left unmatched: 6. Assay used: immunoSEQ multiplex PCR; TCRdb lists only in-frame clones, some missing. Of around 99,000 clones detected, about nine tenths appear once; the ten largest clones hold roughly 8%. In regard to this clone: What it recognizes is unknown.

The clonotype originates from an adult who received the AZD1222 COVID-19 vaccine. The source material was peripheral blood, sampled 28 days after the second AZD1222 dose. The chain carries TRBV6-5 and TRBJ1-2; 8 positions match TRBD1. In nucleotides, the CDR3 is TGTGCCACCCGGCGACAGGGGAACTATGGCTACACCTTC. It codes for CATRRQGNYGYTF.